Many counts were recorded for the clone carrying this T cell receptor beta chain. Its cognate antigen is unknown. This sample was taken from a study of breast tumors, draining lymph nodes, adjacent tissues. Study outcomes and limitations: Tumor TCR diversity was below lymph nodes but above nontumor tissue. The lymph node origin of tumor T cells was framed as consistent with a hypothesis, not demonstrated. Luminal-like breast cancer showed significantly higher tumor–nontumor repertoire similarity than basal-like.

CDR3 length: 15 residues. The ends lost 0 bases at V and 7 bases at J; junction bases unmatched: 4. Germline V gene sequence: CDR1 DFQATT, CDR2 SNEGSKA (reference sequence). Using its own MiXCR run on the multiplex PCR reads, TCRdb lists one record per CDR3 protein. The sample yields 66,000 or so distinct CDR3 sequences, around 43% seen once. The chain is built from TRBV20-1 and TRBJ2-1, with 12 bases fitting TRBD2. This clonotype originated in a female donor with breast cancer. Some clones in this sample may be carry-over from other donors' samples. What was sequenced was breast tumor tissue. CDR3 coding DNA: TGCAGTGCTAGAGATAGCCTAGCGGGGGGGAATGAGCAGTTCTTC. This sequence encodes CSARDSLAGGNEQFF.